This T cell receptor beta chain was captured by sequencing in a study of cytomegalovirus exposure and HLA in healthy donors. V gave up 3 bases and J gave up 1 base, with 13 bases separating them. The CDR3 runs to 16 residues. In germline, CDR1 is LNHDA, CDR2 SQIVND (reference sequence). Findings and limits, study-wide: Altogether, some 170 TCR beta chains were recorded as cytomegalovirus-associated. Rarity marked most TCR sequences, yet some public TCRs occurred in many donors.

Turning to this clone: Its antigen is undetermined.

The PCR used 60 Vbeta and 13 Jbeta primers. Assay: immunoSEQ multiplex PCR; the TCRdb copy retains only in-frame clones and omits some. In the table there are about 160,000 clones, roughly two thirds of which are singletons. Sequences were obtained from PBMCs. The V gene is TRBV19, the J gene TRBJ2-4; no clear D gene. This TCR derives from a woman in her thirties in good health and CMV-seronegative. The CDR3 DNA follows: TGTGCCAGTAGTATCTCCCTCCTCGGGGCCAAAAACATTCAGTACTTC. It specifies CASSISLLGAKNIQYF.